The 25 T cell receptor beta chains below come from one sample, sequenced in a study of blood T cell repertoires in COVID-19. This table comes from immunoSEQ multiplex PCR, and its TCRdb copy is limited to in-frame clones, with some not included. The data contain about 150,000 clones, 85% to 90% of them singletons. Source material: peripheral blood. These receptors were collected from a man aged 18 to 29 with COVID-19, enrolled during active disease.

In this sample, this clone turned up a few times. The J gene is TRBJ2-3, the V gene TRBV7-2, with 8 nucleotides matching TRBD2. This CDR3 region has 17 residues. V dropped 6 bases and J dropped 2; count of bases not matched to a gene: 13. From germline, CDR1 is SGHTA and CDR2 FQGNSA. The chain's CDR3 is CASRLSGSQPFTDTQYF. Written as DNA, the CDR3 is TGTGCCAGCAGATTAAGCGGGAGTCAGCCATTCACAGATACGCAGTATTTT.

The chain carries TRBV28 and TRBJ2-1; 8 nucleotides align to TRBD2. The CDR3 sequence is 13 residues long. V trimming: 3 bases; J trimming: 15 bases; junction bases outside the gene matches: 10. CDR1 is MDHEN and CDR2 is SYDVKM in the germline V gene. The CDR3 loop is CASSFSPAGVMFF. CDR3 nucleotide sequence: TGTGCCAGCAGTTTTTCCCCAGCGGGAGTGATGTTCTTC.

This sequence joins TRBV4-3 and TRBJ2-7; no reliable D call. Between the trimmed V and J ends, which lost 0 bases and 0 bases, there was a span of 9 bases. Looked up from germline, CDR1 is LGHNA and CDR2 is YSLEER. The CDR3 spans 15 residues. DNA for the CDR3: TGCGCCAGCAGCCAAGATATGTCGGTCTCCTACGAGCAGTACTTC. Protein sequence: CASSQDMSVSYEQYF.

This chain connects TRBV27 to TRBJ1-1, with TRBD1 matching 7 bases. The CDR3 length is 15 residues. Germline-derived CDR1 and CDR2 are MNHEY and SMNVEV (reference sequence). Germline trimming cut 4 bases from V and 5 bases from J; bases unmatched to any gene: 10. The DNA for the CDR3 is TGTGCCAGCAGTTCCAAGGGGGCTCCTCGAACTGAAGCTTTCTTT. This codes for CASSSKGAPRTEAFF.

CDR3 sequence reads: CASGLGGGAYNEQFF. The CDR3 nucleotides read TGTGCCAGCGGCTTAGGTGGGGGGGCCTACAATGAGCAGTTCTTC. The chain links TRBV27 to TRBJ2-1, with TRBD2 matching 7 bases. The CDR3 spans 15 residues. The germline gives CDR1 MNHEY, CDR2 SMNVEV (reference sequence). After removal of 8 bases from V and 2 bases from J, the junction contained 9 bases not matched to a gene.

The V gene is TRBV27, the J gene TRBJ2-1; 10 bases agree with TRBD2. Trimming removed 3 bases from V and 5 bases from J; junction bases left unmatched: 4. Germline lookup yields CDR1 MNHEY and CDR2 SMNVEV (reference sequence). This CDR3 has 15 amino acids. The CDR3 nucleotides are TGTGCCAGCAGTTTCGGACTAGCGGCTGACAATGAGCAGTTCTTC. Protein product: CASSFGLAADNEQFF.

V gene TRBV11-3 combines with J gene TRBJ2-3; TRBD2 matches at 15 bases. V lost 3 bases to trimming and J lost 5 bases; unmatched junction nucleotides: 3. Germline CDR1 SGHNT, CDR2 YENEEA. The CDR3 contains 16 residues. CDR3 nucleotide sequence: TGTGCCAGCAGCTTTGGGACTAGCGGGAGGCAAGATACGCAGTATTTT. Amino acid sequence: CASSFGTSGRQDTQYF.

This clone has just one count. The chain employs TRBV29-1 and TRBJ1-2, with D maybe TRBD1 (6 bases). V lost 5 bases, J lost 12 bases, and 16 bases lay in between. This CDR3 comprises 11 residues. Germline CDR1 SQVTM, CDR2 ANQGSEA. CDR3 sequence (DNA): TGCAGCGTTCAGTTGGACAGTTTCAACACCTTC. This encodes CSVQLDSFNTF.

This clone was counted a single time. This chain joins TRBV2 and TRBJ2-7; perhaps TRBD1 as D (5 bases). V lost 5 bases, J lost 2 bases, and 10 bases lay in between. The CDR3 has 13 residues. The V gene's germline CDR1 is SNHLY and CDR2 FYNNEI. This CDR3 is CASSPAGTYEQYF. The CDR3 DNA reads TGTGCCAGCAGTCCCGCAGGGACCTACGAGCAGTACTTC.

The chain combines TRBV19 with TRBJ1-2, with 8 bases lining up with TRBD1. CDR3 length equals 14 residues. Germline V lookup: CDR1 LNHDA, CDR2 SQIVND (reference sequence). V lost 4 bases, J lost 4 bases, and 5 bases stayed unmatched. CDR3 DNA sequence: TGTGCCAGTAGTACCCCAGGGGGCGCCTATGGCTACACCTTC. It translates to CASSTPGGAYGYTF.

The chain links TRBV5-6 to TRBJ1-3, with D perhaps TRBD1 (5 bases). The CDR3 has 14 residues. The germline V gene has CDR1 SGHDT and CDR2 YYEEEE. Trimming took 2 bases from V and 4 from J, leaving 10 bases between them. CDR3 in DNA: TGTGCCAGCAGCTTATCAGGGATGGGAAACACCATATATTTT. This gives the protein CASSLSGMGNTIYF.

The rearrangement uses TRBV19 and TRBJ2-3; D remains ambiguous. CDR3 length: 15 amino acids. Germline-derived CDR1 and CDR2 are LNHDA and SQIVND (reference sequence). V was clipped by 2 bases and J by 2 bases, with 11 bases between them. CDR3 protein: CASSIYGRITDTQYF. The CDR3 DNA reads TGTGCCAGTAGTATATATGGCAGGATCACAGATACGCAGTATTTT.

This rearrangement joins TRBV6-5 to TRBJ1-5, with a weak D call TRBD1 (5 bases). Deletions cut 5 bases from V and 3 bases from J, with 11 bases between. This CDR3 is built from 14 residues. Germline V gene sequence: CDR1 MNHEY, CDR2 SVGAGI. The CDR3 spells CASSNDRFNQPQHF. The CDR3 DNA reads as TGTGCCAGCAGTAACGACAGATTCAATCAGCCCCAGCATTTT.

V gene TRBV10-3 combines with J gene TRBJ2-7; D perhaps matches TRBD1 (6 bases). The CDR3 is made up of 13 amino acids. Trimming removed 3 bases at V and 6 bases at J, with 12 bases between. CDR1 is ENHRY and CDR2 is SYGVKD in the germline V gene. CDR3 residues: CAISESTGIEQYF. In DNA, the CDR3 is TGTGCCATCAGTGAAAGCACAGGGATCGAGCAGTACTTC.

V gene TRBV9 combines with J gene TRBJ2-1, with 8 bases fitting TRBD2. V was pared by 3 bases and J by 1 base, with 12 bases of the junction left unmatched. Germline CDR1 reads SGDLS; CDR2 reads YYNGEE. The CDR3 runs 18 residues. The CDR3 loop reads CASSGDTGTRYSYNEQFF. DNA of the CDR3: TGTGCCAGCAGCGGAGATACCGGGACTAGATATTCCTACAATGAGCAGTTCTTC.

This clone is a singleton in its sample. This chain joins TRBV15 and TRBJ1-2, with D uncertain. The CDR3 is 16 amino acids. CDR1 is LNHNV, CDR2 YYDKDF, per germline (reference sequence). The V and J ends lost 0 bases and 4 bases respectively, with 15 bases between them. The CDR3 DNA reads TGTGCCACCAGCAGAGAGTCTTCCACAGCCAGCTATGGCTACACCTTC. It yields the protein CATSRESSTASYGYTF.

The chain combines TRBV6-5 with TRBJ2-5; 12 bases are shared with TRBD2. V lost 3 bases and J lost 5; bases outside the gene matches: 7. Germline CDR1 and CDR2: MNHEY and SVGAGI. The CDR3 is made up of 16 amino acids. CDR3 sequence (DNA): TGTGCCAGCAGTTATCTAGCGGGAGGGCCGGTGGAGACCCAGTACTTC. It yields the protein CASSYLAGGPVETQYF.

The gene calls are TRBV20-1 and TRBJ2-1; the D gene is possibly TRBD2 (5 bases). Germline lookup yields CDR1 DFQATT and CDR2 SNEGSKA (reference sequence). The V end was cut by 3 bases, the J end by 7 bases, with 13 bases between. The CDR3 totals 13 residues. The CDR3 is CSASILAWNEQFF. CDR3 in DNA: TGCAGTGCTAGTATCCTAGCTTGGAATGAGCAGTTCTTC.

The rearrangement links TRBV27 to TRBJ2-7; maybe TRBD1 (6 bases). Germline loops: CDR1 MNHEY, CDR2 SMNVEV (reference sequence). This CDR3 is 14 amino acids long. Trimming stripped 2 bases from V and 4 bases from J, with 12 bases between. CDR3 sequence reads: CASSLSGGNYEQYF. The DNA for the CDR3 is TGTGCCAGCAGTTTAAGTGGGGGCAATTACGAGCAGTACTTC.

The chain couples TRBV30 to TRBJ1-5, with 10 nucleotides matching TRBD1. The ends lost 0 bases at V and 2 bases at J; junction bases unmatched: 1. Germline V gene lookup returns CDR1 GTSNPN and CDR2 SVGIG (reference sequence). This CDR3 spans 15 amino acids. CDR3 residues: CAWSVGTGGNQPQHF. DNA of the CDR3: TGTGCCTGGAGTGTGGGGACAGGGGGCAATCAGCCCCAGCATTTT.

The CDR3: CASSPQGEETQYF. CDR3 in DNA: TGTGCCAGCAGCCCCCAGGGGGAAGAGACCCAGTACTTC. The chain joins TRBV11-3 to TRBJ2-5, with 7 bases lining up with TRBD1. The germline V gene encodes CDR1 SGHNT and CDR2 YENEEA. The CDR3 sequence is 13 residues long. V gave up 5 bases and J gave up 3 bases; unmatched junction bases: 3.

The rearrangement uses TRBV6-2 or TRBV6-3 and TRBJ1-5; possibly TRBD1 for D (5 bases). Germline lookup yields CDR1 MNHEY and CDR2 SVGEGT. This CDR3 has 14 residues. The V end was cut by 6 bases, the J end by 7 bases, with 16 bases between. The CDR3 DNA is TGTGCCAGCAGCCCTTGGGGGGAGATCCAGCCCCAGCATTTT. It yields the protein CASSPWGEIQPQHF.

V and J are TRBV4-3 and TRBJ1-1, with D maybe TRBD1 (5 bases). This CDR3 has 13 amino acids. Between the trimmed V and J ends, which lost 4 bases and 4 bases, there was a span of 10 bases. Germline CDR1 LGHNA, CDR2 YSLEER. The CDR3 nucleotides read TGCGCCAGCAGCCCCCGGAGGGGCACTGAAGCTTTCTTT. Translation: CASSPRRGTEAFF.

V and J are TRBV15 and TRBJ2-5; maybe TRBD2 (6 bases). The CDR3 is 14 residues long. V dropped 0 bases and J dropped 9 bases, with 14 bases sitting between them. The germline V gene encodes CDR1 LNHNV and CDR2 YYDKDF (reference sequence). CDR3 DNA: TGTGCCACCAGCAGAGAGGGCGGTTCGGGGGCCCAGTACTTC. This sequence encodes CATSREGGSGAQYF.

V usage is TRBV7-8 and J usage is TRBJ2-5, with 8 bases fitting TRBD1. Germline V gene data show CDR1 as SGHVS and CDR2 as FQNEAQ. The CDR3 consists of 13 residues. J lost 5 bases, V lost 4 bases, and 3 bases had no gene match. The chain's CDR3 is CASSSDRGETQYF. The CDR3 DNA reads TGTGCCAGCAGCTCAGACAGGGGTGAGACCCAGTACTTC.